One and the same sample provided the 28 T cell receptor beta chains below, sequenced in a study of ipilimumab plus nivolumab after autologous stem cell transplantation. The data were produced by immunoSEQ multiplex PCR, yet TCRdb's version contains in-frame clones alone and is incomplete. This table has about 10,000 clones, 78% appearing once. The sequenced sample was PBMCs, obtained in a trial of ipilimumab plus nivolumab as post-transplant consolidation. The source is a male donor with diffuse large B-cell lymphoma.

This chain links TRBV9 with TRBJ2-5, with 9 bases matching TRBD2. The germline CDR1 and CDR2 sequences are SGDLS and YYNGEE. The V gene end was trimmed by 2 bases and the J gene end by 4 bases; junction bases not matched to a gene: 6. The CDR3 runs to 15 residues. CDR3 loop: CASSVGGGAGETQYF. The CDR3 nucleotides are TGTGCCAGCAGCGTTGGCGGGGGGGCCGGAGAGACCCAGTACTTC.

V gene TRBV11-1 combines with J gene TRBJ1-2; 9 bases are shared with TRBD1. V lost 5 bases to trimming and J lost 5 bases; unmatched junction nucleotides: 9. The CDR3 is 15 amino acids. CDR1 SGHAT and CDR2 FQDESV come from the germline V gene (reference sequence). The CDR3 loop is CASSPTGQGRYGYTF. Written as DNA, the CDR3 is TGTGCCAGCAGCCCTACTGGACAGGGGAGATATGGCTACACCTTC.

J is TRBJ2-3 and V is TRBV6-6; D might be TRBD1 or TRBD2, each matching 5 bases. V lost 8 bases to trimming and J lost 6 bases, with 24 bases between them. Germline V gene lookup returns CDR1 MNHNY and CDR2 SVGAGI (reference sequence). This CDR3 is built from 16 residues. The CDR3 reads CASGRTGTSVLDTQYF. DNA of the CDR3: TGTGCCAGCGGGCGGACCGGGACCTCGGTCCTCGATACGCAGTATTTT.

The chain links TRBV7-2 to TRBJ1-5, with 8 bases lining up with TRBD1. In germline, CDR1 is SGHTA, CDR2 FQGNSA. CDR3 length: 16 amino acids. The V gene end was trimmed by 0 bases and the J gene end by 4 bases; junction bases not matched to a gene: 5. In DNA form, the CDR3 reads TGTGCCAGCAGCTTAGCGGGGGACAGGTGGAATCAGCCCCAGCATTTT. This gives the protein CASSLAGDRWNQPQHF.

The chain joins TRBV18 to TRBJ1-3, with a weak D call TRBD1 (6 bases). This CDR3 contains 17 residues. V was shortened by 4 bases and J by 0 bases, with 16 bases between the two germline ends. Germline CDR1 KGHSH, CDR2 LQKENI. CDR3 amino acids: CASSLYSGQVSGNTIYF. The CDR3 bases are TGTGCCAGCTCACTTTACTCGGGACAAGTCTCTGGAAACACCATATATTTT.

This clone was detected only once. Here the CDR3 reads CASSYGRTSNQPQHF. The CDR3 coding sequence is TGTGCCAGCAGTTACGGTCGCACTAGCAATCAGCCCCAGCATTTT. The chain uses TRBV6-6 and TRBJ1-5; D not resolved. This CDR3 comprises 15 residues. In germline, CDR1 is MNHNY, CDR2 SVGAGI (reference sequence). The V gene lost 2 bases and the J gene lost 0 bases, with 8 bases spanning the gap.

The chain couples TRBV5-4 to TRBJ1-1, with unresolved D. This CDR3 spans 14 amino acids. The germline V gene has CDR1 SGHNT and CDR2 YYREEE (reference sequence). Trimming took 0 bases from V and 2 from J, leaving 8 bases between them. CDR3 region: CASSLGGRNTEAFF. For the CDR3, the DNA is TGTGCCAGCAGCTTGGGGGGAAGAAACACTGAAGCTTTCTTT. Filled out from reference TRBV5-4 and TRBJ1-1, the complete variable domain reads ETGVTQSPTHLIKTRGQQVTLRCSSQSGHNTVSWYQQALGQGPQFIFQYYREEENGRGNFPPRFSGLQFPNYSSELNVNALELDDSALYLCASSLGGRNTEAFFGQGTRLTVV.

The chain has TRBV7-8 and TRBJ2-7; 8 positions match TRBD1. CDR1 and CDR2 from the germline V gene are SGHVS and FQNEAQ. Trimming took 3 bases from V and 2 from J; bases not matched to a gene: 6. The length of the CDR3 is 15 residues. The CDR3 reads CASSFRRDRPYEQYF. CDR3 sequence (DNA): TGTGCCAGCAGCTTCCGCCGGGACAGGCCCTACGAGCAGTACTTC.

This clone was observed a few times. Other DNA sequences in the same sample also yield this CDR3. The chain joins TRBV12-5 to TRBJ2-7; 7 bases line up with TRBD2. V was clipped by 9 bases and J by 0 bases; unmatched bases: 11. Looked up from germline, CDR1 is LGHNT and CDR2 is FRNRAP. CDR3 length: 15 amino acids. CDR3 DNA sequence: TGTGCTAGACGACCTGGGGGGGGGAGCTCCTACGAGCAGTACTTC. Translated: CARRPGGGSSYEQYF.

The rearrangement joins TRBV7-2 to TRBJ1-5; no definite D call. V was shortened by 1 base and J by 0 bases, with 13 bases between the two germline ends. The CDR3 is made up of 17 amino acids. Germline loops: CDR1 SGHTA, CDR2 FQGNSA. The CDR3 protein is CASSLGVMSGSNQPQHF. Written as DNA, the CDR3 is TGTGCCAGCAGCTTAGGGGTGATGTCGGGTAGCAATCAGCCCCAGCATTTT.

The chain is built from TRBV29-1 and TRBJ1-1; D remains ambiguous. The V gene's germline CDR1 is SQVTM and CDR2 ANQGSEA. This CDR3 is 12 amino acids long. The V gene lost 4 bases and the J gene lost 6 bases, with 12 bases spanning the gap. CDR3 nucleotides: TGCAGCGTTGTGTGGAATACCCCTGAAGCTTTCTTT. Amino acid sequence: CSVVWNTPEAFF.

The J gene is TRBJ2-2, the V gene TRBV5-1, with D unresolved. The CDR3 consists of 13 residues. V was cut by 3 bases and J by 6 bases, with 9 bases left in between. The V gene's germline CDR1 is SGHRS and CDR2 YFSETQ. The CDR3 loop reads CASSSPIAGELFF. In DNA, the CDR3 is TGCGCCAGCAGCTCCCCAATCGCCGGGGAGCTGTTTTTT.

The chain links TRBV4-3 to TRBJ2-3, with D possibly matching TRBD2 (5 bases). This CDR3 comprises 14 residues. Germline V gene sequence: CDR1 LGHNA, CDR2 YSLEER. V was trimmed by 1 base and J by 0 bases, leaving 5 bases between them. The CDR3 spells CASSQGESTDTQYF. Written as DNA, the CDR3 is TGCGCCAGCAGCCAAGGGGAGAGCACAGATACGCAGTATTTT.

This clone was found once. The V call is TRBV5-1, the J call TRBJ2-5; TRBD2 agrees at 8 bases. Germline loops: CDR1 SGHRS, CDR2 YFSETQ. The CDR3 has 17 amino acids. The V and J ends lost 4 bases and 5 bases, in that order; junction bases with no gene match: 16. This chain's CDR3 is CASSRQTNGGAAETQYF. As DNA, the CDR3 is TGCGCCAGCAGCCGACAAACTAACGGGGGGGCCGCGGAGACCCAGTACTTC. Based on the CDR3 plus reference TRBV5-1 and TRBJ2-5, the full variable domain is KAGVTQTPRYLIKTRGQQVTLSCSPISGHRSVSWYQQTPGQGLQFLFEYFSETQRNKGNFPGRFSGRQFSNSRSEMNVSTLELGDSALYLCASSRQTNGGAAETQYFGPGTRLLVL.

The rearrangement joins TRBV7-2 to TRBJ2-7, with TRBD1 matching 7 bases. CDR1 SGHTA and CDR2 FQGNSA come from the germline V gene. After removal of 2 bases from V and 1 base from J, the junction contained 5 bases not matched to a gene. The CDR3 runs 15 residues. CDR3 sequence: CASSLIDRASYEQYF. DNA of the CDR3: TGTGCCAGCAGCTTAATCGACAGGGCTTCCTACGAGCAGTACTTC.

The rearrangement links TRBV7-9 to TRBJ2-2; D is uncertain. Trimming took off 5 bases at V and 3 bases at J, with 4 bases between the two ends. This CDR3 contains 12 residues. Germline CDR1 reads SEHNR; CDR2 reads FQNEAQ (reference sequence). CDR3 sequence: CASSPYTGELFF. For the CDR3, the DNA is TGTGCCAGCAGCCCATACACCGGGGAGCTGTTTTTT.

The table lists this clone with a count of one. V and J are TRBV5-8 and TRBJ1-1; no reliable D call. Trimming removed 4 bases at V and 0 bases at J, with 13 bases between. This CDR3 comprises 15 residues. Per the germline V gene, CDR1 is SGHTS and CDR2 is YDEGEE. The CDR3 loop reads CASSKDARLNTEAFF. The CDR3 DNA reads TGTGCCAGCAGCAAGGACGCCAGACTGAACACTGAAGCTTTCTTT. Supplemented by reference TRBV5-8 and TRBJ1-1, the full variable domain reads EAGVTQSPTHLIKTRGQQATLRCSPISGHTSVYWYQQALGLGLQFLLWYDEGEERNRGNFPPRFSGRQFPNYSSELNVNALELEDSALYLCASSKDARLNTEAFFGQGTRLTVV.

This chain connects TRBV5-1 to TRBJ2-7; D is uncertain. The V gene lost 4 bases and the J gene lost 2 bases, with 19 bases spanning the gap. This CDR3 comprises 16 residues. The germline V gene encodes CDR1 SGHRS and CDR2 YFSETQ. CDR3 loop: CASSSKGSSSAYEQYF. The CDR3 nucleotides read TGCGCCAGCAGCAGCAAAGGGTCTTCCTCTGCCTACGAGCAGTACTTC.

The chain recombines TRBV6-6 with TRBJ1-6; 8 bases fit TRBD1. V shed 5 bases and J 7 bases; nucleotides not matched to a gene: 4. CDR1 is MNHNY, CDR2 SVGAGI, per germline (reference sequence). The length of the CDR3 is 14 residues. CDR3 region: CASSATGGNSPLHF. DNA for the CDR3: TGTGCCAGCAGTGCCACAGGGGGGAATTCACCCCTCCACTTT.

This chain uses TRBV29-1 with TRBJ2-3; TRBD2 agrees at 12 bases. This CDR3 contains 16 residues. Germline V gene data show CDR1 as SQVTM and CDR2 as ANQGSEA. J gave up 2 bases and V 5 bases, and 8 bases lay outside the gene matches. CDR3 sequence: CSVLPLAGGHTDTQYF. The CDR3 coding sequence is TGCAGCGTTCTCCCCCTAGCGGGGGGGCACACAGATACGCAGTATTTT.

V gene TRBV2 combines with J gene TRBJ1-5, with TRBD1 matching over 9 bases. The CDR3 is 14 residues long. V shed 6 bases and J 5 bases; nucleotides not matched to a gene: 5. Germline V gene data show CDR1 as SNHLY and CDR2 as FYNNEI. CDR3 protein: CASSKDRGDQPQHF. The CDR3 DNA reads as TGTGCCAGCAGCAAGGACAGGGGCGATCAGCCCCAGCATTTT. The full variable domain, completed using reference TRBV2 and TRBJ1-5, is EPEVTQTPSHQVTQMGQEVILRCVPISNHLYFYWYRQILGQKVEFLVSFYNNEISEKSEIFDDQFSVERPDGSNFTLKIRSTKLEDSAMYFCASSKDRGDQPQHFGDGTRLSIL.

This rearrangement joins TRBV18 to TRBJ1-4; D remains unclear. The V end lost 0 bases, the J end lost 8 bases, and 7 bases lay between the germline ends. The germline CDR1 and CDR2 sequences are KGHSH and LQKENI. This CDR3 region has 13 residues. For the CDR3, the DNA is TGTGCCAGCTCACCACCCTCGGACGAAAAACTGTTTTTT. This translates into CASSPPSDEKLFF.

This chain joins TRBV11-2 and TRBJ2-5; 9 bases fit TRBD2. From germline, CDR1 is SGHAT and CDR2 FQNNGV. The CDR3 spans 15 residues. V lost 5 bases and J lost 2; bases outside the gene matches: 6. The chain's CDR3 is CASSTPAGGQETQYF. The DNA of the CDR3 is TGTGCCAGCAGCACCCCAGCGGGGGGTCAAGAGACCCAGTACTTC.

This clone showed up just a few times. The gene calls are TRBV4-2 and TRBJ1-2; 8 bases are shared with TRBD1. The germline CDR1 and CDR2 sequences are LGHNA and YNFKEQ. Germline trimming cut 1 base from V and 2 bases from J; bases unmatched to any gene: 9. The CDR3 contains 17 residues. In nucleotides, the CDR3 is TGTGCCAGCAGCCAAGGTCCGGGACAGGATCCGAACTATGGCTACACCTTC. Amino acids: CASSQGPGQDPNYGYTF.

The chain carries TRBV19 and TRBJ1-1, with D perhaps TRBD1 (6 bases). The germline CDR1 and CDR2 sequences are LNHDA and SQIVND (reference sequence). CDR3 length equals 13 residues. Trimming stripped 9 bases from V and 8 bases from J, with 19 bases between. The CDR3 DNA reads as TGTGCCAGCAATAGGGGCGTGGGGGCGGAAGCTTTCTTT. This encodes CASNRGVGAEAFF.

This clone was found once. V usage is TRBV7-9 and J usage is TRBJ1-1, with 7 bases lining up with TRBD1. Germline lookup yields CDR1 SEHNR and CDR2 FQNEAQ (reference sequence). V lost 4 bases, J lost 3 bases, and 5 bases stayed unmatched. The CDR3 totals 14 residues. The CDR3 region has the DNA TGTGCCAGCAGCTACCAAACAGGGGACACTGAAGCTTTCTTT. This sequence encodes CASSYQTGDTEAFF.

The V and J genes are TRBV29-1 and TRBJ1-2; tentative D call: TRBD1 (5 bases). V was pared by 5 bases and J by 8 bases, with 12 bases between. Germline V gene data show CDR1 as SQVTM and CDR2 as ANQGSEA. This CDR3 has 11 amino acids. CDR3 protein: CSVLSEGGYTF. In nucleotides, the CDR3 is TGCAGCGTTCTTTCCGAGGGGGGCTACACCTTC.

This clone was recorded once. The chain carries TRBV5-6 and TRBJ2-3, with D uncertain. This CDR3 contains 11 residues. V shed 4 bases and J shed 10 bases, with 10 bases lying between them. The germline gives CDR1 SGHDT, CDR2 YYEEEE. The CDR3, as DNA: TGTGCCAGCAGCACCCAAGAGGCGCAGTATTTT. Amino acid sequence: CASSTQEAQYF.